This T cell receptor (beta chain) was sequenced for a study of shared clonotypes between healthy human individuals. The CDR3 runs to 21 residues. Germline V gene data show CDR1 as SGHVS and CDR2 as FNYEAQ. V lost 4 bases and J lost 2, with 31 bases in between. The authors' processing: Quality scores were absent from the junction-only immunoSEQ sequences, so filtering differed. Assay: immunoSEQ multiplex PCR; the TCRdb copy retains only in-frame clones and omits some. D and trimming were read from the DNA, whereas the V and J calls and clone size are those reported in that table. The data contain around 2.1 million clones, roughly 91% of them singletons. CD45RO negativity and positive selection for CCR7 defined naive CD8 cells, a population that excluded terminally differentiated effector memory CD45RA+ cells. Everyone who donated was a Caucasian adult who lived in Nashville, Tennessee.

The receptor was derived from a young man in good health. Some clones in this sample may be carry-over from other donors' samples. Material: naive CD8+ T cells from PBMCs. The V call is TRBV7-6, the J call TRBJ2-3, with a tentative D call TRBD2 (6 bases). CDR3 nucleotides: TGTGCCAGCAGCTCCACCTTTCTTCCCCCGGGGGTAGATTGGCTCACAGATACGCAGTATTTT. It encodes CASSSTFLPPGVDWLTDTQYF.